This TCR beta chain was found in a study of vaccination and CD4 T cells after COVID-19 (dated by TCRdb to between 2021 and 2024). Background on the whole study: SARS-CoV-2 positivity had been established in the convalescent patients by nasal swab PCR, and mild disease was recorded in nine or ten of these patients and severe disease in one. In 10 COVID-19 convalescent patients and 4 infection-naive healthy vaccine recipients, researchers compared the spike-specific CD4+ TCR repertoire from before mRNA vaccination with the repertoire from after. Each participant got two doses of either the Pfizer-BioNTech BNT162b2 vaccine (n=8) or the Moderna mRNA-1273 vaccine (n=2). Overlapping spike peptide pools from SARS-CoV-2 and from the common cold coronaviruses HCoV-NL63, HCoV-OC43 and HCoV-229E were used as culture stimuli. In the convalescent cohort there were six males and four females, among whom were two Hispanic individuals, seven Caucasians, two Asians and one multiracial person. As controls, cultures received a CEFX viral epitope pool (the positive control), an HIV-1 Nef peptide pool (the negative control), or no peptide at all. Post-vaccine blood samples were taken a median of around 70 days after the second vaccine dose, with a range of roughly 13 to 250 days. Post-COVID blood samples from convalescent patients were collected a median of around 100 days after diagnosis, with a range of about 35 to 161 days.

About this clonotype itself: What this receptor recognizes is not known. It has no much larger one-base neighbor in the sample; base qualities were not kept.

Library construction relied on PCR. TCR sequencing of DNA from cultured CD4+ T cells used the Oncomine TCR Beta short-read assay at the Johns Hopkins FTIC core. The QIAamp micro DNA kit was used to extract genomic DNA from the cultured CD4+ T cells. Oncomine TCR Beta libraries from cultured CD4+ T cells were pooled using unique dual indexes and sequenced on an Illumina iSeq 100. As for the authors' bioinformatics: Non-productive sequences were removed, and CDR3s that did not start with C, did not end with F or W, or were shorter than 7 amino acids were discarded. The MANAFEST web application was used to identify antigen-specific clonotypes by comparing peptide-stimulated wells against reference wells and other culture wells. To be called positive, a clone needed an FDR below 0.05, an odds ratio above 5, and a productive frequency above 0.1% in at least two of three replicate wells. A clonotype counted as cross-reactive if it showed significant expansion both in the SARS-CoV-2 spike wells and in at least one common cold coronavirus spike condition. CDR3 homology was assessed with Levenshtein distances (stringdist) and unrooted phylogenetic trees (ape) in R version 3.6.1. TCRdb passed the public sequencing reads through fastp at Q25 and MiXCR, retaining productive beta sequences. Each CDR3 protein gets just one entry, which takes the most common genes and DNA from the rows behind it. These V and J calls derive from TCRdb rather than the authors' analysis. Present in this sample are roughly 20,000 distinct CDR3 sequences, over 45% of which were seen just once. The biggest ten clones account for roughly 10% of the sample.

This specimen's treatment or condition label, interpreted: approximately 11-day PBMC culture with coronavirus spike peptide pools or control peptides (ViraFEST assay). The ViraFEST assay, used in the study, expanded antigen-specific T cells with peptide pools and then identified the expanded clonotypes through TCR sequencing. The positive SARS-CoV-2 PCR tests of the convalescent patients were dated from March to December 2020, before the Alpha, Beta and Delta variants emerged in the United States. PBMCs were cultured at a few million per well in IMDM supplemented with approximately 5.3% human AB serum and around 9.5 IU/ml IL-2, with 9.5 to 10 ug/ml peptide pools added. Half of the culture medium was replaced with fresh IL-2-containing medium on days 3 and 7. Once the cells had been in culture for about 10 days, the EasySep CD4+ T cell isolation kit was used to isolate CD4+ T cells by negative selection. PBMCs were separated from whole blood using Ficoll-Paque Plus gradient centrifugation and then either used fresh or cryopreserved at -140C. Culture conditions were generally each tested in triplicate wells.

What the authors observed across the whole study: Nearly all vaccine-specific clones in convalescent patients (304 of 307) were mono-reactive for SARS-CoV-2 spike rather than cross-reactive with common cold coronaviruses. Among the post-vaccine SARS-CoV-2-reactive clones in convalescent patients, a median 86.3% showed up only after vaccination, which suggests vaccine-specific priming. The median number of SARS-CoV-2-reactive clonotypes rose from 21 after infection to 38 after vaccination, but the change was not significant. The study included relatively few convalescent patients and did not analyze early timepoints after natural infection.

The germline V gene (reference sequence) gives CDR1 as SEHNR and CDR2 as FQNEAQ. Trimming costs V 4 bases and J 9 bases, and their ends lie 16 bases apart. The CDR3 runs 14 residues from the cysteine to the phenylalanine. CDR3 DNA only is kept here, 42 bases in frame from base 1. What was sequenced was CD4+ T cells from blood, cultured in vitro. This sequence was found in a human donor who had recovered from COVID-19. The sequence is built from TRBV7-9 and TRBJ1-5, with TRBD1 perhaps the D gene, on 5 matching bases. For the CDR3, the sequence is CASSSQASGGPQHF. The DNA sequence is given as TGTGCCAGCAGCTCTCAGGCTTCCGGGGGGCCCCAGCATTTT.